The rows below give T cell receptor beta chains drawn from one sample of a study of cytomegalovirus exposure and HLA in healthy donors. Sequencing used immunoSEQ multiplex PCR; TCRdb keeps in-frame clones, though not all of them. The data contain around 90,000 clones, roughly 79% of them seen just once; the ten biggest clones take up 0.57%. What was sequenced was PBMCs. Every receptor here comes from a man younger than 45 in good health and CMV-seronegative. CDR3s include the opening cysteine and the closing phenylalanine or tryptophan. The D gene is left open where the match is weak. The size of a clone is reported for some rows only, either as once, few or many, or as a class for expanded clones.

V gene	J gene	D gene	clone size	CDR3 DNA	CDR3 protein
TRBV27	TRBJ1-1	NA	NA	TGTGCCAGCAGGGACGGGATGAACACTGAAGCTTTCTTT	CASRDGMNTEAFF
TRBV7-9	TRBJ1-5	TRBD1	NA	TGTGCCAGCAGCTTAACTGAGGGGGCCGGCAATCAGCCCCAGCATTTT	CASSLTEGAGNQPQHF
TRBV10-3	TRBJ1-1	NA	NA	TGTGCCATCAGAAGCAGGGGAGCCCCTGAAGCTTTCTTT	CAIRSRGAPEAFF
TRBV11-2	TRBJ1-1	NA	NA	TGTGCCAGCAGCTTAGGGACCAGGGGCACTGAAGCTTTCTTT	CASSLGTRGTEAFF
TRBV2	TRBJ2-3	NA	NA	TGTGCCAGCAGTGATTTCGGCGGGAAGTACACAGATACGCAGTATTTT	CASSDFGGKYTDTQYF
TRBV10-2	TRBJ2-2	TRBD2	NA	TGCGCCAGCAGGGGACTAGCGGGAGGAAACACCGGGGAGCTGTTTTTT	CASRGLAGGNTGELFF
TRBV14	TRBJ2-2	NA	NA	TGTGCCAGCAGCAAGGGGGATAGGGCGACCGGGGAGCTGTTTTTT	CASSKGDRATGELFF
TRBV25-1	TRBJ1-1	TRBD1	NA	TGTGCCAGCAGTGATCCGGGACAGGGCCCTGAAGCTTTCTTT	CASSDPGQGPEAFF
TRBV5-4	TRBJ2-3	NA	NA	TGTGCCAGCAGTTTGGGCCCGGCGCAGTATTTT	CASSLGPAQYF
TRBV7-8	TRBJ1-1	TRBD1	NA	TGTGCCAGCAGCGTGACACAGGGGGTCGGCACTGAAGCTTTCTTT	CASSVTQGVGTEAFF
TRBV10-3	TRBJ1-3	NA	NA	TGTGCCATCGGGCGGGTTGGAAACACCATATATTTT	CAIGRVGNTIYF
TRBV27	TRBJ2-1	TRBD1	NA	TGTGCCAGCAGGGAACAGGGGGCGGGAAATGAGCAGTTCTTC	CASREQGAGNEQFF
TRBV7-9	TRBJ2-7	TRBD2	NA	TGTGCCAGCAGCTTAGCCGCGGGGGGGAGTTCCTACGAGCAGTACTTC	CASSLAAGGSSYEQYF
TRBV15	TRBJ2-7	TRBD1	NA	TGTGCCACCAGCACGGGACAGGGGTATGTGGAGCAGTACTTC	CATSTGQGYVEQYF
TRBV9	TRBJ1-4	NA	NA	TGTGCCAGCAGCGGCAGGGGCGAAAAACTGTTTTTT	CASSGRGEKLFF
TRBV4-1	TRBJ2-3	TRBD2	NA	TGCGCCAGCAGCCAAGGTAGCGGGGGTTCAGATACGCAGTATTTT	CASSQGSGGSDTQYF
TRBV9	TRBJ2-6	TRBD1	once	TGTGCCAGCAGCGTAGGACAGGGGCAGAGCTCTGGGGCCAACGTCCTGACTTTC	CASSVGQGQSSGANVLTF
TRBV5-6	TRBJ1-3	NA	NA	TGTGCCAGCAGCTGGGGGACTGCTACTGGAAACACCATATATTTT	CASSWGTATGNTIYF
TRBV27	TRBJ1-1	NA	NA	TGTGCCAGCAGTTTATTGTGGGGCAGTTCGAACACTGAAGCTTTCTTT	CASSLLWGSSNTEAFF
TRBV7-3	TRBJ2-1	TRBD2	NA	TGTGCCAGCAGCGAGACTAGCGGGAGGGCCTCGAAAGGTGAGCAGTTCTTC	CASSETSGRASKGEQFF
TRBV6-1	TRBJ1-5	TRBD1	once	TGTGCCAGCACTCCTCGCCGGGACAGGGTTCAGCCCCAGCATTTT	CASTPRRDRVQPQHF
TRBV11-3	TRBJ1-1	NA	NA	TGTGCCAGCAGCTATATCTTTTCTGAAGCTTTCTTT	CASSYIFSEAFF
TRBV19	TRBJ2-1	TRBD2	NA	TGTGCCAGTAGTAATCGCGGGAGGACCGATGAGCAGTTCTTC	CASSNRGRTDEQFF
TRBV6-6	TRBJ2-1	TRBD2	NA	TGTGCCAGCGGGGACTACCCAGGGCATGAGCAGTTCTTC	CASGDYPGHEQFF
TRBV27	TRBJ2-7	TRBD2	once	TGTGCCAGCAGTTCAATAGCCGGGAGGCACGAGCAGTACTTC	CASSSIAGRHEQYF
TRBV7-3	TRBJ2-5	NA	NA	TGTGCCAGCAGCTTAGGGCTTGGGGAGACCCAGTACTTC	CASSLGLGETQYF
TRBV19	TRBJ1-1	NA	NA	TGTGCCAGTAGTATCGCCAGGGCGAACACTGAAGCTTTCTTT	CASSIARANTEAFF
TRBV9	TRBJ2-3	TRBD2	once	TGTGCCAGCAGCGTAGCACTAGCGGAAAGCACAGATACGCAGTATTTT	CASSVALAESTDTQYF
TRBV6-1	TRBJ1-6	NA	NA	TGTGCCAGCAGCTGGGACAACAATAATTCACCCCTCCACTTT	CASSWDNNNSPLHF
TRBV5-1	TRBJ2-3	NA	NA	TGCGCCAGCAGCTCCGGAGCAATTTCTGGGGATACGCAGTATTTT	CASSSGAISGDTQYF
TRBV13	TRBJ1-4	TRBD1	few	TGTGCCAGCAGCTTTGTGACAGGGGGCTTCGAAAAACTGTTTTTT	CASSFVTGGFEKLFF
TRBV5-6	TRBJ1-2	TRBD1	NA	TGTGCCAGCAGCTATATGACAGGGGGACACTATGGCTACACCTTC	CASSYMTGGHYGYTF
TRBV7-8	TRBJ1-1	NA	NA	TGTGCCAGCAGCTTACCCCGGACTGACAAGAACACTGAAGCTTTCTTT	CASSLPRTDKNTEAFF
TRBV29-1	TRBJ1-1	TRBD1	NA	TGCAGCGTTTTCCAGGGGGCGCTGGGCACTGAAGCTTTCTTT	CSVFQGALGTEAFF
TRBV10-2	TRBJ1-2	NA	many	TGCGCCAGCAGTGACCTACGGGGAAACTATGGCTACACCTTC	CASSDLRGNYGYTF
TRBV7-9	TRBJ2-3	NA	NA	TGTGCCAGCAGCTCAAACCGCGGACTGATACGATCCCAGTATTTT	CASSSNRGLIRSQYF
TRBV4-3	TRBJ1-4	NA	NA	TGCGCCAGCAGCCAAGACTACGAGAGAAAAAATGAAAAACTGTTTTTT	CASSQDYERKNEKLFF
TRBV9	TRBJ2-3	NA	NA	TGTGCCAGCAGCCCGTTAGCGGCTAGCACAGATACGCAGTATTTT	CASSPLAASTDTQYF
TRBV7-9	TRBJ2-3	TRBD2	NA	TGTGCCAGCAGCTTAGTTGGGACTAGCCAAGAGCAGTATTTT	CASSLVGTSQEQYF
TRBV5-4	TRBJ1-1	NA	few	TGTGCCAGCAGCTTGTTCGCAGGGGCTGAAGCTTTCTTT	CASSLFAGAEAFF
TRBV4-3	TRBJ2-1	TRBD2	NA	TGCGCCAGCAGCCAAGATCTGGCGGGGGGGCCCAATGAGCAGTTCTTC	CASSQDLAGGPNEQFF
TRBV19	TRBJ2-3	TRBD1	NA	TGTGCCAGTAGTCCCGTAGACAGGGACACGCAGTATTTT	CASSPVDRDTQYF
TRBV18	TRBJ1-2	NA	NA	TGTGCCAGCTCACCGGGGCAATATGGCTACACCTTC	CASSPGQYGYTF
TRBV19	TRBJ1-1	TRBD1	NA	TGTGCCAGTACAGTTACAGGGGTGAACACTGAAGCTTTCTTT	CASTVTGVNTEAFF
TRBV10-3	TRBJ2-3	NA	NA	TGTGCCACCGCAGAGTTAAACAGGGTAGGCACAGATACGCAGTATTTT	CATAELNRVGTDTQYF
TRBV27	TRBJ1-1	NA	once	TGTGCCAGCAGCTCTCTTGCGGGGCTTGAAGCTTTCTTT	CASSSLAGLEAFF
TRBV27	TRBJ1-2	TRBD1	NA	TGTGCCAGCAGTTTATCCGGGACAGGGGTTTCTGGCTACACCTTC	CASSLSGTGVSGYTF
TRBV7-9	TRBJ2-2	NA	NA	TGTGCCAGCAGCTTGCGTCCCGGGGAGCTGTTTTTT	CASSLRPGELFF
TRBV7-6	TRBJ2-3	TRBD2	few	TGTGCCAGCAGCTTCGTGGCGGGAGGTTCAGGAGATACGCAGTATTTT	CASSFVAGGSGDTQYF
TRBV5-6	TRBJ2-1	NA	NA	TGTGCCAGCAGCTTGGGCAGAACCCACTCCTACAATGAGCAGTTCTTC	CASSLGRTHSYNEQFF
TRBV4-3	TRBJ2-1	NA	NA	TGCGCCAGCAGCCAAGGACCGGGAGAGGGGAAACCCTACAATGAGCAGTTCTTC	CASSQGPGEGKPYNEQFF
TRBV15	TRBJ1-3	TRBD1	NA	TGTGCCACCAGCAGACGGGACAGCTCTGGAAACACCATATATTTT	CATSRRDSSGNTIYF